This TCR beta chain was found in a study of control samples from healthy donors and cancer patients. TCRdb's copy holds only in-frame clones and misses some; the assay was immunoSEQ multiplex PCR. In the table there are about 89,000 clones, 85% to 90% of which are singletons. The source of this sequence is a woman aged 40-49 years in good health. The sequenced material came from blood.

The chain's CDR3 is CASSVAGDRGLLSSYNEQFF. The CDR3 DNA sequence: TGTGCCAGCAGCGTAGCCGGGGACAGGGGCCTCTTGTCCTCCTACAATGAGCAGTTCTTC. The chain carries TRBV9 and TRBJ2-1; TRBD1 matches 10 bases. The CDR3 contains 20 residues. CDR1 and CDR2 (germline): SGDLS, YYNGEE. V lost 0 bases to trimming and J lost 0 bases; unmatched junction nucleotides: 12.